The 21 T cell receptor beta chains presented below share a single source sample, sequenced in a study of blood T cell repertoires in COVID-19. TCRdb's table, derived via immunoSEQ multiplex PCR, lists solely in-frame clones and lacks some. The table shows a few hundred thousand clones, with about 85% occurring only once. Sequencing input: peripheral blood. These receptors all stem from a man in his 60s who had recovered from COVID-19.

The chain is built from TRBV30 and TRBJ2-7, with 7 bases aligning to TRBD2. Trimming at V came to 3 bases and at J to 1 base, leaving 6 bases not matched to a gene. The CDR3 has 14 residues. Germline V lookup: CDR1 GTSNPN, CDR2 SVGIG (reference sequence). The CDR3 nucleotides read TGTGCCTGGAGGTACGACGGGGGGTCCTACGAGCAGTACTTC. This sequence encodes CAWRYDGGSYEQYF.

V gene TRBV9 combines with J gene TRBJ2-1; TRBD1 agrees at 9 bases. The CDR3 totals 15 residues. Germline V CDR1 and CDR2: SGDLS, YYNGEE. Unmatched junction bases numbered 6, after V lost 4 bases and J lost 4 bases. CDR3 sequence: CASSPDRGLYNEQFF. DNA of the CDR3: TGTGCCAGCAGCCCTGACAGGGGGTTGTACAATGAGCAGTTCTTC.

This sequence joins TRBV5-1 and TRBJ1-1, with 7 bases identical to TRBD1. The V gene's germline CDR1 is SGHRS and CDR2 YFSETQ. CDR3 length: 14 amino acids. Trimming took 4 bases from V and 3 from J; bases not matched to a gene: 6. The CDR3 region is CASSRGGSDTEAFF. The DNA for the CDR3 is TGCGCCAGCAGCAGAGGGGGCTCAGACACTGAAGCTTTCTTT.

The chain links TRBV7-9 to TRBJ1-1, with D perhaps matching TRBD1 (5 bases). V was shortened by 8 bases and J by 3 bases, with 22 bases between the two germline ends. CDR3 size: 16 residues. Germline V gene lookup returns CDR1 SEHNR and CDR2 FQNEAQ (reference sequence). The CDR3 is CASGSEGTTLYTEAFF. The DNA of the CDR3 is TGTGCCAGCGGATCGGAGGGGACGACGTTGTACACTGAAGCTTTCTTT.

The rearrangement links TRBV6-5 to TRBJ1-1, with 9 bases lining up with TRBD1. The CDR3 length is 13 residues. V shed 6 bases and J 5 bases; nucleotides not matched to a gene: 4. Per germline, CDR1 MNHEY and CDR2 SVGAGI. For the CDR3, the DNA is TGTGCCAGCAGCAGACAGGGGGTAACTGAAGCTTTCTTT. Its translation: CASSRQGVTEAFF.

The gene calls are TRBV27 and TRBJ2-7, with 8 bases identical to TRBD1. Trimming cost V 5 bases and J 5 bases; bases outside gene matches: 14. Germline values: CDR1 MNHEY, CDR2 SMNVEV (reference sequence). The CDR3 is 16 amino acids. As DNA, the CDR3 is TGTGCCAGCAGTCCGCCCCGCAGGGGGCGACGGAACGAGCAGTACTTC. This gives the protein CASSPPRRGRRNEQYF.

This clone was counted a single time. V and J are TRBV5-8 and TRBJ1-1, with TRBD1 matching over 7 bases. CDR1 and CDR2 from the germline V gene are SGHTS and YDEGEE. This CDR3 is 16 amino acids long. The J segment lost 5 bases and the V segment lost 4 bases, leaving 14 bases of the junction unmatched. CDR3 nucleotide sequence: TGTGCCAGCAGCCTTACAGGATTCCCAGGGGGGACTGAAGCTTTCTTT. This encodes CASSLTGFPGGTEAFF.

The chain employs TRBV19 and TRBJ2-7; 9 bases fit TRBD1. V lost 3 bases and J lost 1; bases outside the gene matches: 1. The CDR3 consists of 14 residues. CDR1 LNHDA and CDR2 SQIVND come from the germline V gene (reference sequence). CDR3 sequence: CASSMDRGSYEQYF. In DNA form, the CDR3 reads TGTGCCAGTAGTATGGACAGGGGATCCTACGAGCAGTACTTC.

CDR3 sequence (DNA): TGTGCCCCCGGACGAGCGGGGGAGGAGACCCAGTACTTC. It is translated as CAPGRAGEETQYF. V is TRBV5-4 and J is TRBJ2-5, with 8 bases aligning to TRBD2. CDR3 length: 13 amino acids. The germline CDR1 and CDR2 sequences are SGHNT and YYREEE (reference sequence). Trimming took 10 bases from V and 5 from J; bases not matched to a gene: 10.

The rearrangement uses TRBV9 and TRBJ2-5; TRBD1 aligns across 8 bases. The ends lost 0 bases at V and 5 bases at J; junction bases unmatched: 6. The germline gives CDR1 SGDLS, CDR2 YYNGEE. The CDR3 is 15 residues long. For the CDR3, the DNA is TGTGCCAGCAGCGTAGATCAGGGGGCAAAGGAGACCCAGTACTTC. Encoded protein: CASSVDQGAKETQYF.

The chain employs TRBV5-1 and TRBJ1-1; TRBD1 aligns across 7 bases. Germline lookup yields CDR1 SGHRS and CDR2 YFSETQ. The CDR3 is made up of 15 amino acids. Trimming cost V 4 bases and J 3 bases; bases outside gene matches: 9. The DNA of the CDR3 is TGCGCCAGCAGCCTCCGACAGGGCCTGTACACTGAAGCTTTCTTT. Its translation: CASSLRQGLYTEAFF.

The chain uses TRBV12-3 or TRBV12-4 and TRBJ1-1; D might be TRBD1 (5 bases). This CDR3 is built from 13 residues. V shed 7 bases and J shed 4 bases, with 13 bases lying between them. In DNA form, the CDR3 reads TGTGCCAGCACCCACGGGGGATTCACTGAAGCTTTCTTT. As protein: CASTHGGFTEAFF.

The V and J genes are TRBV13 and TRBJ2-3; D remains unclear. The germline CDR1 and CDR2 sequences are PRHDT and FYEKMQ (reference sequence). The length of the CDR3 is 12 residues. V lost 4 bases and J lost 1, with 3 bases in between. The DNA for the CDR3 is TGTGCCAGCAGCTCTGGCACAGATACGCAGTATTTT. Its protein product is CASSSGTDTQYF.

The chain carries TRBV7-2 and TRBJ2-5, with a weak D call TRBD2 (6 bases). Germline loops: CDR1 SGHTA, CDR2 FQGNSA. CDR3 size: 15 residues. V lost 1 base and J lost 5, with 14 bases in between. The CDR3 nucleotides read TGTGCCAGCAGCTTAGAGTCCCGACTAGGGGAGACCCAGTACTTC. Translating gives CASSLESRLGETQYF.

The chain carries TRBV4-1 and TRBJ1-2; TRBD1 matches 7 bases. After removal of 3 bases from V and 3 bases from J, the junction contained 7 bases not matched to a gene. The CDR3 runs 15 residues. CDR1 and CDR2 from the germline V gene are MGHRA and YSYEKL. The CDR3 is CASSQVTGAYYGYTF. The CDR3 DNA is TGCGCCAGCAGCCAGGTTACAGGGGCCTACTATGGCTACACCTTC.

The DNA of the CDR3 is TGTGCCAGCAGCCGGGACAGGGGCTCTGGAAACACCATATATTTT. Amino acid sequence: CASSRDRGSGNTIYF. The V and J genes are TRBV2 and TRBJ1-3, with TRBD1 matching 10 bases. Germline CDR1 and CDR2: SNHLY and FYNNEI. The CDR3 has 15 amino acids. V lost 6 bases, J lost 0 bases, and 2 bases stayed unmatched. The entire variable domain, with the rest obtained from reference TRBV2 and TRBJ1-3, is as follows: EPEVTQTPSHQVTQMGQEVILRCVPISNHLYFYWYRQILGQKVEFLVSFYNNEISEKSEIFDDQFSVERPDGSNFTLKIRSTKLEDSAMYFCASSRDRGSGNTIYFGEGSWLTVV.

The CDR3 sequence: CASSLRRDTDTQYF. CDR3 nucleotides: TGTGCCAGCAGCTTAAGGAGGGACACAGATACGCAGTATTTT. The V and J genes are TRBV7-2 and TRBJ2-3; D may be TRBD2 (6 bases). Germline V CDR1 and CDR2: SGHTA, FQGNSA. V lost 2 bases and J lost 2, with 8 bases in between. The CDR3 is made up of 14 amino acids.

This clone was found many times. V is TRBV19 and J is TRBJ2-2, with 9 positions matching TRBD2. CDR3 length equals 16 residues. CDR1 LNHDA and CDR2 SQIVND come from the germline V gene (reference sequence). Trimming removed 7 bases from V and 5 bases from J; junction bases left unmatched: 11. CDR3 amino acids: CASKSSGAGGTGELFF. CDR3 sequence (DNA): TGTGCCAGTAAATCTAGCGGGGCCGGGGGGACCGGGGAGCTGTTTTTT.

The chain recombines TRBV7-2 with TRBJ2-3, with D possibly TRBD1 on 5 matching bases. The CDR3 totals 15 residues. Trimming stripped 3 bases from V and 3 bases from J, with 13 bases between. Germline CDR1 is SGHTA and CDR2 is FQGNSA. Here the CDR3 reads CASSLTQVQTDTQYF. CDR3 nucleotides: TGTGCCAGCAGCTTGACACAGGTCCAAACAGATACGCAGTATTTT.

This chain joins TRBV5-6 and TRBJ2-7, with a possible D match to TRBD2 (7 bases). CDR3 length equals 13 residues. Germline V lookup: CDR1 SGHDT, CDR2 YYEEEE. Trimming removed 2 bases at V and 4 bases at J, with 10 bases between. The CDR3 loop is CASSLQGGYEQYF. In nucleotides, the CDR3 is TGTGCCAGCAGCTTACAGGGAGGGTACGAGCAGTACTTC.

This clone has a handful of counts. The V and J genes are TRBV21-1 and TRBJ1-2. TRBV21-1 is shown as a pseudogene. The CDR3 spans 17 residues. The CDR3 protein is CASSTLRRGGGGYGYTF. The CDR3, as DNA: TGTGCCAGCAGCACCTTACGGAGGGGGGGCGGTGGGTATGGCTACACCTTC.